Presented here are 7 T cell receptor beta chains from one specimen sequenced in a study of blood T cell repertoires in COVID-19. The repertoire was sequenced with immunoSEQ multiplex PCR; TCRdb's copy has only in-frame clones and lacks some. The table lists some 60,000 clones, 75% to 95% of them singletons. Source material: peripheral blood. The receptor source for this set is a man aged 55 to 70 with acute or convalescent COVID-19.

V and J are TRBV7-2 and TRBJ2-3; 13 bases align to TRBD2. V lost 2 bases to trimming and J lost 3 bases; unmatched junction nucleotides: 8. Germline V gives CDR1 SGHTA, CDR2 FQGNSA. This CDR3 has 18 amino acids. CDR3 nucleotide sequence: TGTGCCAGCAGCTTACGACGGACTAGCGGGAGAGCGACAGATACGCAGTATTTT. Its translation: CASSLRRTSGRATDTQYF.

The table lists this clone with a few counts. The chain links TRBV7-8 to TRBJ1-5; 7 bases are a match to TRBD1. The CDR3 covers 15 residues. The V and J ends lost 5 bases and 2 bases, in that order; junction bases with no gene match: 6. Germline values: CDR1 SGHVS, CDR2 FQNEAQ. The CDR3 DNA sequence: TGTGCCAGCAGCCTCAACAGGGGAGGCAATCAGCCCCAGCATTTT. Its protein product is CASSLNRGGNQPQHF.

The chain joins TRBV5-4 to TRBJ2-7, with 7 nucleotides matching TRBD1. J was trimmed by 5 bases and V by 4 bases; bases with no gene match: 9. The CDR3 runs to 14 residues. Germline V gene lookup returns CDR1 SGHNT and CDR2 YYREEE (reference sequence). CDR3 residues: CASSPRQGTHEQYF. The CDR3 DNA sequence: TGTGCCAGCAGCCCCCGACAGGGCACCCACGAGCAGTACTTC.

The chain has TRBV20-1 and TRBJ2-7; TRBD2 matches 11 bases. The ends lost 7 bases at V and 6 bases at J; junction bases unmatched: 2. This CDR3 is 11 amino acids long. Germline CDR1 DFQATT, CDR2 SNEGSKA (reference sequence). The CDR3 sequence is CSGTSGGEQYF. The CDR3 DNA sequence: TGCAGTGGAACTAGCGGGGGCGAGCAGTACTTC.

This clone was seen only once. One junction end does not reproduce the germline sequence, and a read error may be involved. The chain couples TRBV5-1 to TRBJ2-3; 10 bases match TRBD2. Germline CDR1 and CDR2: SGHRS and YFSETQ. The CDR3 spans 18 residues. The CDR3, as DNA: TGCGCCAGCAGCTTGGCCTGGCAAGCTAGCGGGAGAGCAGATGCGCAGTATTTT. Protein: CASSLAWQASGRADAQYF.

This clone showed up just a few times. This chain uses TRBV5-1 with TRBJ2-7; TRBD1 matches 9 bases. The CDR3 extends over 12 amino acids. The germline V gene has CDR1 SGHRS and CDR2 YFSETQ. The trim removed 4 bases at V and 7 bases at J, leaving 3 bases unmatched. CDR3 bases: TGCGCCAGCAGCGCGGACAGGGGAGAGCAGTACTTC. Its translation is CASSADRGEQYF.

The chain recombines TRBV10-2 with TRBJ2-1; TRBD2 matches at 10 bases. Losses at the gene ends were 8 bases for V and 4 bases for J; bases not matched to a gene: 11. Germline-derived CDR1 and CDR2 are WSHSY and SAAADI. The CDR3 runs 16 residues. The CDR3 here is CASLGLAEGRYNEQFF. CDR3 sequence (DNA): TGCGCCAGCCTAGGACTAGCGGAGGGACGATACAATGAGCAGTTCTTC.